Listed below are T cell receptor beta chains from one sample, sequenced in a study of cytomegalovirus exposure and HLA in healthy donors. TCRdb's copy holds only in-frame clones and misses some; the assay was immunoSEQ multiplex PCR. The repertoire holds 100,000 to 150,000 clones, with roughly 80% as singletons. Sequencing was performed on PBMCs. These receptors came from a woman between 40 and 55 years old in good health and CMV-seropositive. CDR3s include the opening cysteine and the closing phenylalanine or tryptophan. The D gene is left open where the match is weak. Rows give clone size only sometimes, using once, few, many, or a class for an expanded clone.

d_gene	abundance	j_gene	v_gene	CDR3nt	CDR3aa
NA	NA	TRBJ1-5	TRBV9	TGTGCCAGCAGCGAGGGGGGGAGCAATCAGCCCCAGCATTTT	CASSEGGSNQPQHF
NA	NA	TRBJ1-4	TRBV30	TGTGCCTGGAGCGGCACAGGGAGTAATGAAAAACTGTTTTTT	CAWSGTGSNEKLFF
NA	NA	TRBJ2-7	TRBV27	TGTGCCAGCAGTTTTAAAGTGGCAGGGAACTCCTACGAGCAGTACTTC	CASSFKVAGNSYEQYF
NA	NA	TRBJ2-3	TRBV7-9	TGTGCCAGCAGCTTGGCATCCAGCACAGATACGCAGTATTTT	CASSLASSTDTQYF
NA	once	TRBJ2-3	TRBV5-4	TGTGCCAGCAGCTTGGTGGAGTGGGGCACAGATACGCAGTATTTT	CASSLVEWGTDTQYF
TRBD2	NA	TRBJ2-3	TRBV7-2	TGTGCCAGCAGCTTCGCGGGAGTGGTAGATACGCAGTATTTT	CASSFAGVVDTQYF
TRBD2	NA	TRBJ2-7	TRBV7-8	TGTGCCAGCAGGGGGTATAGCGGGACTAACCCCTACGAGCAGTACTTC	CASRGYSGTNPYEQYF
TRBD1	few	TRBJ1-1	TRBV25-1	TGTGCCAGCAGGAGGGACAGGGCGACGAACACTGAAGCTTTCTTT	CASRRDRATNTEAFF
TRBD1	NA	TRBJ2-1	TRBV15	TGTGCCACCAGCAGAACCGGGACAGGGTCCCACAATGAGCAGTTCTTC	CATSRTGTGSHNEQFF
TRBD2	NA	TRBJ2-3	TRBV13	TGTGCCAGCAGCTCTAGCGGGAGTAGGGGGGATACGCAGTATTTT	CASSSSGSRGDTQYF
NA	NA	TRBJ1-5	TRBV5-6	TGTGCCAGCAGCTCCGCGGGGGCGAGGGGGAACCAGCCCCAGCATTTT	CASSSAGARGNQPQHF
TRBD1	NA	TRBJ2-4	TRBV5-8	TGTGCCAGCAGCTTGTTCTTCTCAGGGGGCGAGGACAAAAACATTCAGTACTTC	CASSLFFSGGEDKNIQYF
NA	NA	TRBJ2-5	TRBV6-6	TGTGCCAGCAGCTATGGCCTCTCCGGGGAGACCCAGTACTTC	CASSYGLSGETQYF
TRBD2	few	TRBJ2-5	TRBV9	TGTGCCAGCAGCGTAGGGGCTAGCGGGAGGGAAGAGACCCAGTACTTC	CASSVGASGREETQYF
TRBD1	NA	TRBJ2-3	TRBV6-5	TGTGCCAGCACCAAGACAGGGGGAAAAGATACGCAGTATTTT	CASTKTGGKDTQYF
TRBD2	once	TRBJ2-1	TRBV5-1	TGCGCCAGCAGCTTGGGACTAGCGGGAGGGCACCACAATGAGCAGTTCTTC	CASSLGLAGGHHNEQFF
TRBD2	NA	TRBJ2-1	TRBV5-1	TGCGCCAGCAGCTTGGGACTAGCGGGAGAAGGTGGGGATGAGCAGTTCTTC	CASSLGLAGEGGDEQFF
TRBD1	NA	TRBJ1-1	TRBV28	TGTGCCAGCAGCCCCCCGGGACAGGTCAGAGACACTGAAGCTTTCTTT	CASSPPGQVRDTEAFF
TRBD1	NA	TRBJ1-1	TRBV9	TGTGCCAGCAGCGGAGAGAACAGGGGGAACACTGAAGCTTTCTTT	CASSGENRGNTEAFF
NA	NA	TRBJ2-2	TRBV29-1	TGCAGCGTTGTCAACGTCGGGGGAGGTTCCGGGGAGCTGTTTTTT	CSVVNVGGGSGELFF
NA	NA	TRBJ2-1	TRBV19	TGTGCCAGTTGGATAGCGGCACAGGGATACAATGAGCAGTTCTTC	CASWIAAQGYNEQFF
NA	NA	TRBJ1-5	TRBV27	TGTGCCAGCAGTTTAACCCCGACAGGTATTCAGCCCCAGCATTTT	CASSLTPTGIQPQHF
NA	once	TRBJ1-6	TRBV27	TGTGCCAGCCTTAGCGTGACCTATAATTCACCCCTCCACTTT	CASLSVTYNSPLHF